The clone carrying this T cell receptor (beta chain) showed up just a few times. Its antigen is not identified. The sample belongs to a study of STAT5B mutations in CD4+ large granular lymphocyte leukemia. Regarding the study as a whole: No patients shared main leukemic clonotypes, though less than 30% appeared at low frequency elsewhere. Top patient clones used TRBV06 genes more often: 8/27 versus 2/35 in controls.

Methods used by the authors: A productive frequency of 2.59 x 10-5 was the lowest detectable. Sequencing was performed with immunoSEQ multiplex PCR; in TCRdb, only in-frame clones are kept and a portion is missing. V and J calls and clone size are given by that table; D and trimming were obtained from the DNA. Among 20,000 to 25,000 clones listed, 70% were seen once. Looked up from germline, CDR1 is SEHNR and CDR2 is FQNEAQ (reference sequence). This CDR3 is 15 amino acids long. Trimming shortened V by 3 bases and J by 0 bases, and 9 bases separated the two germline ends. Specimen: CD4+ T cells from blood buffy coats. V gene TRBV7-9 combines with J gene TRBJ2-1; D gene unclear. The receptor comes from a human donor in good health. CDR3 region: CASSFLLSSYNEQFF. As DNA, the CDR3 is TGTGCCAGCAGCTTCTTGCTGAGCTCCTACAATGAGCAGTTCTTC.